Shown below are 25 T cell receptor beta chains from a single sample sequenced in a study of siplizumab effects on memory and regulatory T cells. Produced via immunoSEQ multiplex PCR; TCRdb's table is partial and in-frame only. The profile shows 85,000 to 95,000 clones, 94% of them singletons. The specimen was non-Treg CD4+ T cells sorted from blood. The receptors were gathered from a human donor in good health.

This clone was seen once. CDR3 amino acids: CATRSPRQGNYGYTF. In DNA form, the CDR3 reads TGTGCCACCAGGTCTCCCCGACAGGGCAACTATGGCTACACCTTC. V is TRBV15 and J is TRBJ1-2; 7 bases fit TRBD1. After removal of 6 bases from V and 2 bases from J, the junction contained 9 bases not matched to a gene. The germline gives CDR1 LNHNV, CDR2 YYDKDF (reference sequence). The CDR3 contains 15 residues.

The chain uses TRBV19 and TRBJ2-2; tentative D call: TRBD2 (5 bases). The CDR3 spans 15 residues. Looked up from germline, CDR1 is LNHDA and CDR2 is SQIVND (reference sequence). The ends were cut back, 0 bases at V and 6 bases at J, with 11 bases in the middle. The CDR3 bases are TGTGCCAGTAGTATAGAGCTAGCTGATGCCGGGGAGCTGTTTTTT. Its protein product is CASSIELADAGELFF.

The count of this clone is one. The chain has TRBV5-4 and TRBJ2-1, with 11 bases aligning to TRBD2. CDR1 is SGHNT, CDR2 YYREEE, per germline (reference sequence). V shed 5 bases, J shed 1 base, and the junction held 5 bases outside the gene matches. This CDR3 region has 16 residues. CDR3 region: CASSRSGGASYNEQFF. As DNA, the CDR3 is TGTGCCAGCAGTCGTAGCGGGGGGGCATCCTACAATGAGCAGTTCTTC.

The chain couples TRBV11-2 to TRBJ2-2; tentatively, D is TRBD2 (6 bases). V dropped 6 bases and J dropped 2 bases, with 16 bases sitting between them. Germline V gene data show CDR1 as SGHAT and CDR2 as FQNNGV. The CDR3 consists of 16 residues. The CDR3 is CASRRVNSGNTGELFF. The CDR3 DNA sequence: TGTGCCAGCAGGCGTGTGAATAGCGGCAACACCGGGGAGCTGTTTTTT.

J is TRBJ1-5 and V is TRBV5-1, with D uncertain. Germline CDR1 and CDR2: SGHRS and YFSETQ. Trimming removed 0 bases from V and 3 bases from J, with 4 bases in between. The CDR3 has 13 amino acids. The CDR3 sequence: CASSLGHNQPQHF. CDR3 bases: TGCGCCAGCAGCTTGGGCCACAATCAGCCCCAGCATTTT.

The chain couples TRBV7-3 to TRBJ2-1; unclear D gene. Between the trimmed V and J ends, which lost 1 base and 1 base, there was a span of 11 bases. Germline V gene data show CDR1 as SGHTA and CDR2 as FQGTGA. The CDR3 contains 16 residues. The CDR3 DNA sequence: TGTGCCAGCAGCTTAAGGGATACGCGGTCCTACAATGAGCAGTTCTTC. Translation gives CASSLRDTRSYNEQFF.

This CDR3 is CASSLEVWYGYTF. The CDR3 nucleotides read TGTGCCAGTAGCCTCGAAGTGTGGTATGGCTACACCTTC. The chain carries TRBV19 and TRBJ1-2; D is unresolved. Germline-derived CDR1 and CDR2 are LNHDA and SQIVND (reference sequence). V was cut by 6 bases and J by 5 bases, with 13 bases left in between. The CDR3 runs to 13 residues.

A remark on this clone: This sample also contains other DNA sequences that code for the same CDR3. This chain's CDR3 is CASSPTGRDTEAFF. The CDR3 nucleotides are TGTGCCAGCTCACCGACAGGGCGAGACACTGAAGCTTTCTTT. The chain couples TRBV18 to TRBJ1-1; 7 nucleotides align to TRBD1. CDR1 and CDR2 from the germline V gene are KGHSH and LQKENI. The CDR3 has 14 residues. The J segment lost 3 bases and the V segment lost 3 bases, leaving 4 bases of the junction unmatched.

The J gene is TRBJ2-5, the V gene TRBV5-5; TRBD1 or TRBD2 may be the D gene (5 bases each). V lost 4 bases to trimming and J lost 3 bases, with 19 bases between them. This CDR3 is 16 amino acids long. Germline CDR1 reads SGHKS; CDR2 reads YYEKEE (reference sequence). The CDR3 region has the DNA TGTGCCAGCAGCCTGAGGAACGCAGGGACCGAAGAGACCCAGTACTTC. Its protein product is CASSLRNAGTEETQYF.

The chain's CDR3 is CASSPASGRFNEQFF. CDR3 sequence (DNA): TGTGCCAGCTCACCGGCTAGCGGGAGGTTCAATGAGCAGTTCTTC. The chain links TRBV18 to TRBJ2-1; 11 bases align to TRBD2. The junction had 4 bases not matched to a gene; V was cut back by 3 bases and J by 6 bases. CDR3 size: 15 residues. CDR1 and CDR2 (germline): KGHSH, LQKENI.

V and J are TRBV30 and TRBJ1-2; tentatively, D is TRBD1 (5 bases). The CDR3 runs to 13 residues. V was shortened by 3 bases and J by 3 bases, with 11 bases between the two germline ends. Germline CDR1 reads GTSNPN; CDR2 reads SVGIG (reference sequence). The CDR3 sequence: CAWSVGTYYGYTF. CDR3 nucleotide sequence: TGTGCCTGGAGCGTCGGGACCTACTATGGCTACACCTTC. Based on the CDR3 plus reference TRBV30 and TRBJ1-2, the full variable domain is SQTIHQWPATLVQPVGSPLSLECTVEGTSNPNLYWYRQAAGRGLQLLFYSVGIGQISSEVPQNLSASRPQDRQFILSSKKLLLSDSGFYLCAWSVGTYYGYTFGSGTRLTVV.

This sequence joins TRBV9 and TRBJ2-3; D perhaps matches TRBD2 (6 bases). The germline V and J ends were trimmed by 4 bases and 1 base, with 19 bases remaining between them. The CDR3 length is 17 residues. CDR1 and CDR2 from the germline V gene are SGDLS and YYNGEE. The CDR3 protein is CASSSAVAAAGTDTQYF. The CDR3 DNA is TGTGCCAGCAGCTCAGCGGTAGCGGCCGCTGGCACAGATACGCAGTATTTT.

The rearrangement uses TRBV15 and TRBJ2-1, with 9 bases matching TRBD1. This CDR3 has 17 residues. CDR1 and CDR2 (germline): LNHNV, YYDKDF (reference sequence). V was clipped by 3 bases and J by 8 bases; unmatched bases: 14. The chain's CDR3 is CATSRGLGQGMGDEQFF. For the CDR3, the DNA is TGTGCCACCAGCAGGGGGTTGGGACAGGGCATGGGAGATGAGCAGTTCTTC.

V gene TRBV2 combines with J gene TRBJ1-1; D not resolved. The CDR3 consists of 13 residues. Trimming pared 2 bases from V and 1 base from J, leaving 5 bases between. The germline V gene encodes CDR1 SNHLY and CDR2 FYNNEI. The CDR3 nucleotides are TGTGCCAGCAGTGAATGGGGGAACACTGAAGCTTTCTTT. Amino acid sequence: CASSEWGNTEAFF.

J is TRBJ1-5 and V is TRBV2, with no clear D. Germline V gene sequence: CDR1 SNHLY, CDR2 FYNNEI. V lost 6 bases and J lost 4, with 13 bases in between. This CDR3 comprises 14 residues. The CDR3 protein is CASSSGRENQPQHF. CDR3 nucleotides: TGTGCCAGCAGCTCCGGACGGGAGAATCAGCCCCAGCATTTT.

This clone was seen only once. The genes are TRBV5-8 and TRBJ2-3; D not certain. The germline CDR1 and CDR2 sequences are SGHTS and YDEGEE. V gave up 5 bases and J gave up 1 base, with 11 bases separating them. This CDR3 is built from 14 residues. DNA of the CDR3: TGTGCCAGCAGGTTGTGGGTCGGCACAGATACGCAGTATTTT. Amino acids: CASRLWVGTDTQYF.

The rearrangement joins TRBV7-9 to TRBJ1-1; no definite D call. Deletions cut 2 bases from V and 4 bases from J, with 17 bases between. Germline CDR1 is SEHNR and CDR2 is FQNEAQ (reference sequence). There are 16 residues in the CDR3. The CDR3 here is CASSLRSGISGTEAFF. In DNA, the CDR3 is TGTGCCAGCAGCTTACGCTCGGGGATTTCGGGCACTGAAGCTTTCTTT.

V usage is TRBV28 and J usage is TRBJ1-5; maybe TRBD1 (5 bases). With 3 bases removed from V and 4 bases from J, the gap between germline ends came to 10 bases. There are 14 residues in the CDR3. Germline-derived CDR1 and CDR2 are MDHEN and SYDVKM. CDR3 bases: TGTGCCAGCAGTTTTCAGGGTGTTAATCAGCCCCAGCATTTT. Its protein product is CASSFQGVNQPQHF.

The chain uses TRBV18 and TRBJ2-3, with 8 bases that match TRBD1. Germline lookup yields CDR1 KGHSH and CDR2 LQKENI. V gave up 1 base and J gave up 2 bases; unmatched junction bases: 2. The CDR3 contains 15 residues. CDR3 in DNA: TGTGCCAGCTCACCACGGACAGGGACCACAGATACGCAGTATTTT. Its translation: CASSPRTGTTDTQYF. Looking up the rest from reference TRBV18 and TRBJ2-3 gives the full variable domain: NAGVMQNPRHLVRRRGQEARLRCSPMKGHSHVYWYRQLPEEGLKFMVYLQKENIIDESGMPKERFSAEFPKEGPSILRIQQVVRGDSAAYFCASSPRTGTTDTQYFGPGTRLTVL.

This chain uses TRBV27 with TRBJ2-7; TRBD1 aligns across 7 bases. The CDR3 loop spans 15 amino acids. Germline CDR1 reads MNHEY; CDR2 reads SMNVEV (reference sequence). V gave up 5 bases and J gave up 4 bases; unmatched junction bases: 11. The DNA for the CDR3 is TGTGCCAGCAGTATCCGACAGGGTCGGTCGTACGAGCAGTACTTC. This translates into CASSIRQGRSYEQYF.

V gene TRBV15 combines with J gene TRBJ1-2, with 8 positions matching TRBD1. With 1 base clipped from V and 5 bases from J, the junction kept 3 bases outside the gene matches. CDR1 is LNHNV, CDR2 YYDKDF, per germline (reference sequence). The CDR3 is made up of 14 amino acids. The CDR3 bases are TGTGCCACCAGCAGAGGAGACAGGGGTTATGGCTACACCTTC. Residues: CATSRGDRGYGYTF.

The rearrangement links TRBV9 to TRBJ2-7; TRBD2 aligns across 12 bases. The CDR3 sequence is 15 residues long. The junction had 5 bases not matched to a gene; V was cut back by 3 bases and J by 4 bases. CDR1 and CDR2 (germline): SGDLS, YYNGEE. The CDR3 loop reads CASSAGLAGKYEQYF. The DNA of the CDR3 is TGTGCCAGCAGCGCCGGACTAGCGGGAAAGTACGAGCAGTACTTC.

This chain joins TRBV7-6 and TRBJ2-2; 11 nucleotides align to TRBD2. The CDR3 is 16 residues long. Unmatched junction bases numbered 9, after V lost 5 bases and J lost 7 bases. The germline V gene encodes CDR1 SGHVS and CDR2 FNYEAQ. This CDR3 reads CASSEMPGTSGGELFF. In DNA form, the CDR3 reads TGTGCCAGCAGCGAAATGCCCGGGACTAGCGGCGGGGAGCTGTTTTTT. Supplemented by reference TRBV7-6 and TRBJ2-2, the full variable domain reads GAGVSQSPRYKVTKRGQDVALRCDPISGHVSLYWYRQALGQGPEFLTYFNYEAQQDKSGLPNDRFSAERPEGSISTLTIQRTEQRDSAMYRCASSEMPGTSGGELFFGEGSRLTVL.

V gene TRBV19 combines with J gene TRBJ1-5; TRBD1 matches 7 bases. The germline V gene encodes CDR1 LNHDA and CDR2 SQIVND (reference sequence). The V gene end was trimmed by 7 bases and the J gene end by 2 bases; junction bases not matched to a gene: 8. The CDR3 totals 15 residues. CDR3 region: CASTVDREGNQPQHF. For the CDR3, the DNA is TGTGCCAGTACCGTCGACAGGGAGGGCAATCAGCCCCAGCATTTT. Combining the CDR3 with reference TRBV19 and TRBJ1-5 gives the whole variable domain DGGITQSPKYLFRKEGQNVTLSCEQNLNHDAMYWYRQDPGQGLRLIYYSQIVNDFQKGDIAEGYSVSREKKESFPLTVTSAQKNPTAFYLCASTVDREGNQPQHFGDGTRLSIL.

The chain has TRBV6-5 and TRBJ2-7, with 11 bases fitting TRBD2. V trimming: 6 bases; J trimming: 9 bases; junction bases outside the gene matches: 10. The germline CDR1 and CDR2 sequences are MNHEY and SVGAGI. The CDR3 runs 14 residues. In DNA form, the CDR3 reads TGTGCCAGCAGAACGGGACTAGCGGCACAAGTGCAGTACTTC. Residues: CASRTGLAAQVQYF.